This entry lists 15 T cell receptor beta chains sequenced from one sample in a study of identifying expanded T cells in peripheral blood. TCRdb's table, derived via immunoSEQ multiplex PCR, lists solely in-frame clones and lacks some. This table holds approximately 100,000 clones, approximately 91% found once. Material: blood. The receptor source for this set is a person aged 18 to 75 in good health.

The chain has TRBV7-9 and TRBJ2-5; 14 bases are shared with TRBD2. Germline values: CDR1 SEHNR, CDR2 FQNEAQ (reference sequence). V gave up 3 bases and J gave up 5 bases; unmatched junction bases: 5. The CDR3 has 16 amino acids. CDR3 in amino acids: CASSLTSGGAGETQYF. The CDR3 nucleotides read TGTGCCAGCAGCTTGACTAGCGGGGGGGCCGGTGAGACCCAGTACTTC.

The chain uses TRBV28 and TRBJ2-7; D call uncertain. This CDR3 has 14 residues. Germline values: CDR1 MDHEN, CDR2 SYDVKM. Trimming stripped 7 bases from V and 0 bases from J, with 13 bases between. The DNA of the CDR3 is TGTGCCAGCAAGGACCGGTTAAGCTCCTACGAGCAGTACTTC. Translated, it gives CASKDRLSSYEQYF.

This sequence joins TRBV4-1 and TRBJ2-4; D call uncertain. V lost 1 base to trimming and J lost 6 bases, with 4 bases between them. Germline CDR1 reads MGHRA; CDR2 reads YSYEKL. The CDR3 contains 12 residues. The CDR3 DNA follows: TGCGCCAGCAGCCAAGTTGGAAACATTCAGTACTTC. As protein: CASSQVGNIQYF.

The chain couples TRBV5-4 to TRBJ1-4; 7 bases line up with TRBD1. Trimming cost V 6 bases and J 8 bases; bases outside gene matches: 10. The V gene's germline CDR1 is SGHNT and CDR2 YYREEE (reference sequence). The CDR3 has 14 amino acids. CDR3 protein: CASTRLGGGEKLFF. Written as DNA, the CDR3 is TGTGCCAGCACCCGACTGGGAGGGGGCGAAAAACTGTTTTTT.

This chain joins TRBV19 and TRBJ2-7, with D unclear. The germline V and J ends were trimmed by 3 bases and 0 bases, with 12 bases remaining between them. The V gene's germline CDR1 is LNHDA and CDR2 SQIVND (reference sequence). This CDR3 comprises 15 residues. CDR3 sequence reads: CASSMATWSSYEQYF. CDR3 sequence (DNA): TGTGCCAGTAGTATGGCCACCTGGAGCTCCTACGAGCAGTACTTC. The full variable domain, its missing parts supplied by reference TRBV19 and TRBJ2-7, is DGGITQSPKYLFRKEGQNVTLSCEQNLNHDAMYWYRQDPGQGLRLIYYSQIVNDFQKGDIAEGYSVSREKKESFPLTVTSAQKNPTAFYLCASSMATWSSYEQYFGPGTRLTVT.

The V call is TRBV28, the J call TRBJ1-1; D is ambiguous. Germline V gene sequence: CDR1 MDHEN, CDR2 SYDVKM. Trimming shortened V by 4 bases and J by 6 bases, and 6 bases separated the two germline ends. CDR3 length: 11 amino acids. CDR3 in DNA: TGTGCCAGCAGTTCGCGACCTGAAGCTTTCTTT. It specifies CASSSRPEAFF.

This clone was seen once. The V call is TRBV29-1, the J call TRBJ2-7; 7 bases are shared with TRBD2. The CDR3 has 12 residues. The V and J ends lost 8 bases and 6 bases, in that order; junction bases with no gene match: 10. Germline V gene lookup returns CDR1 SQVTM and CDR2 ANQGSEA. The CDR3: CSTDAGAGEQYF. CDR3 coding DNA: TGCAGCACAGACGCGGGAGCGGGCGAGCAGTACTTC.

V usage is TRBV6-1 and J usage is TRBJ2-7, with 8 bases matching TRBD2. Trimming took 0 bases from V and 4 from J; bases not matched to a gene: 2. Germline V gives CDR1 MNHNS, CDR2 SASEGT. The CDR3 length is 14 residues. The CDR3 loop is CASSEAGGGYEQYF. In DNA form, the CDR3 reads TGTGCCAGCAGTGAAGCCGGGGGGGGTTACGAGCAGTACTTC.

This clone has only one observation. V usage is TRBV6-1 and J usage is TRBJ1-2; tentative D call: TRBD1 (5 bases). The germline CDR1 and CDR2 sequences are MNHNS and SASEGT. The CDR3 length is 13 residues. The germline V and J ends were trimmed by 7 bases and 1 base, with 10 bases remaining between them. CDR3 sequence reads: CASTPDSNYGYTF. The CDR3, as DNA: TGTGCCAGCACTCCCGACAGTAACTATGGCTACACCTTC.

CDR3 sequence (DNA): TGTGCCAGCAGTTCTGACTCCCAGTCATATGGCTACACCTTC. It specifies CASSSDSQSYGYTF. The rearrangement joins TRBV7-9 to TRBJ1-2; D gene ambiguous. Trimming removed 6 bases at V and 5 bases at J, with 16 bases between. The CDR3 contains 14 residues. Germline V gene lookup returns CDR1 SEHNR and CDR2 FQNEAQ (reference sequence).

CDR3 sequence reads: CSVEAETYEQYF. The CDR3 DNA reads TGCAGCGTTGAAGCGGAGACCTACGAGCAGTACTTC. The chain joins TRBV29-1 to TRBJ2-5; D is undetermined. The DNA end lines up better with TRBJ2-7; the J call may be wrong. The CDR3 loop spans 12 amino acids. The germline V gene encodes CDR1 SQVTM and CDR2 ANQGSEA.

The chain has TRBV6-5 and TRBJ1-3; 8 bases map to TRBD1. J was trimmed by 7 bases and V by 7 bases; bases with no gene match: 9. The CDR3 covers 14 residues. The germline V gene has CDR1 MNHEY and CDR2 SVGAGI. The DNA of the CDR3 is TGTGCCAGCACCCCGGACAGGGAAGTGAACACCATATATTTT. Residues: CASTPDREVNTIYF.

V usage is TRBV30 and J usage is TRBJ1-6; perhaps TRBD1 as D (5 bases). The germline V gene has CDR1 GTSNPN and CDR2 SVGIG (reference sequence). The CDR3 length is 13 residues. V lost 0 bases, J lost 7 bases, and 7 bases lay in between. The CDR3 sequence is CAWSVRQNSPLHF. The CDR3 DNA reads as TGTGCCTGGAGTGTAAGACAGAATTCACCCCTCCACTTT.

CDR3 sequence reads: CASSVGWNTEAFF. The CDR3 coding sequence is TGTGCCAGCAGCGTCGGATGGAACACTGAAGCTTTCTTT. V usage is TRBV7-3 and J usage is TRBJ1-1; unclear D gene. From germline, CDR1 is SGHTA and CDR2 FQGTGA. V was shortened by 5 bases and J by 1 base, with 8 bases between the two germline ends. The CDR3 covers 13 residues.

This chain links TRBV10-3 with TRBJ1-2; the match to TRBD1 covers 7 bases. V was clipped by 6 bases and J by 3 bases; unmatched bases: 7. The CDR3 is 14 residues long. Germline V CDR1 and CDR2: ENHRY, SYGVKD. CDR3 amino acids: CAISDREDDYGYTF. The CDR3 DNA is TGTGCCATCAGCGACAGGGAGGATGACTATGGCTACACCTTC.